What follows describes a single TCR beta chain. The antigen is undetermined. This entry is derived from a study of cytomegalovirus exposure and HLA in healthy donors. The overall study: T cells numbering about 180 million yielded more than 95 million unique TCR beta sequences in an earlier analysis.

Germline values: CDR1 MRHNA, CDR2 SNTAGT. The V segment lost 8 bases and the J segment 3 bases; nucleotides outside the gene matches: 6. This CDR3 contains 14 residues. 13 Jbeta primers and 60 Vbeta primers were used for the PCR. Measured with immunoSEQ multiplex PCR; TCRdb has only the in-frame clones, and not every one. The table has under 150,000 clones, about four fifths seen once. Every donor was a healthy person donating bone marrow. Regarding the study as a whole: Researchers counted around 170 TCR beta chains as cytomegalovirus-associated. One variant, a missense change in DCLRE1C, was linked in a later analysis to TCR beta V- and J-gene trimming.

The clonotype originates from a male donor in good health and CMV-seronegative. The chain links TRBV6-4 to TRBJ2-3; 9 positions match TRBD2. The sequenced material came from PBMCs. CDR3 DNA: TGTGCCAGCTCCCCAGCGGGGGGAACAGATACGCAGTATTTT. Its translation: CASSPAGGTDTQYF.